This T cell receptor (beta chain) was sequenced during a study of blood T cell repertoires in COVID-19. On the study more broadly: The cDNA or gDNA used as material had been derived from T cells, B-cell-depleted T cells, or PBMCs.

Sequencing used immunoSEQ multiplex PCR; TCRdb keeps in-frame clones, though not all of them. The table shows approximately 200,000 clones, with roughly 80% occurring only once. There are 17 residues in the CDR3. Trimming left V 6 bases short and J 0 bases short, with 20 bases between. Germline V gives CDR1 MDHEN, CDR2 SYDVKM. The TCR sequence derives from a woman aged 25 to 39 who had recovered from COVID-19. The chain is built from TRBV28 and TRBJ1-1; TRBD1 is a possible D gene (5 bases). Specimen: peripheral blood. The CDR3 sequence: CASSPPGLTVMNTEAFF. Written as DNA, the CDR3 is TGTGCCAGCAGCCCCCCGGGACTGACCGTAATGAACACTGAAGCTTTCTTT.